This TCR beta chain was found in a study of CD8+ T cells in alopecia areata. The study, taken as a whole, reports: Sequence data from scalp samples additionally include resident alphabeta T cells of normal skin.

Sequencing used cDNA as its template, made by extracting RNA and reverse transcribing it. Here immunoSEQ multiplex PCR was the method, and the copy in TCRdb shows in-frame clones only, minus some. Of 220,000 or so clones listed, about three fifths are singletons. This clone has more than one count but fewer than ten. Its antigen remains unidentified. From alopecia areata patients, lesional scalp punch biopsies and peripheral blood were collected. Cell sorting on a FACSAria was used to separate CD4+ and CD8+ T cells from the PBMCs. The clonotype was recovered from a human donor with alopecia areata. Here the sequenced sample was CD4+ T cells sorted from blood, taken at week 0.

CDR3 in DNA: TGCGCCAGCAGCTCGTCGATCCGGACAGCCGACGGTTGGGTACACACCTTC. Its protein is CASSSSIRTADGWVHTF. J is TRBJ1-2 and V is TRBV5-1; D may be TRBD1 (6 bases). The ends were cut back, 3 bases at V and 12 bases at J, with 30 bases in the middle. The CDR3 is 17 amino acids. Looked up from germline, CDR1 is SGHRS and CDR2 is YFSETQ.